These T cell receptor beta chains were read from a single sample in a study of neurological immune-mediated disorders. TCRdb fed the 5' RACE reads into MiXCR, producing one record per CDR3 protein. The table lists tens of thousands of distinct CDR3 sequences, around 6% of them singletons. Sample: PBMCs. Source of these receptors: a woman aged 55 to 70 with multiple sclerosis. Both conserved end residues are part of each CDR3. The order of the fields is D gene, CDR3 length, V gene, clone size, J gene, CDR3 DNA, CDR3 protein. D genes are given only for firm matches. Rows give clone size only sometimes, using once, few, many, or a class for an expanded clone.

D gene: -
CDR3 length: 14
V gene: TRBV5-5
clone size: many
J gene: TRBJ1-4
CDR3 DNA: TGTGCCAGCAGCCCGGGACAAACTAATGAAAAACTGTTTTTT
CDR3 protein: CASSPGQTNEKLFF

D gene: TRBD1
CDR3 length: 13
V gene: TRBV18
clone size: few
J gene: TRBJ2-7
CDR3 DNA: TGTGCCAGCTGTGACAGGGTTACCTACGAGCAGTACTTC
CDR3 protein: CASCDRVTYEQYF

D gene: TRBD1
CDR3 length: 19
V gene: TRBV12-3/TRBV12-4
clone size: many
J gene: TRBJ2-1
CDR3 DNA: TGTGCCAGCAGTCTACAGAACCGGGACAGGGGAGACCCCTACAATGAGCAGTTCTTC
CDR3 protein: CASSLQNRDRGDPYNEQFF

D gene: -
CDR3 length: 14
V gene: TRBV20-1
clone size: many
J gene: TRBJ1-4
CDR3 DNA: TGCAGTGCTAGGAGACACGCAACTAATGAAAAACTGTTTTTT
CDR3 protein: CSARRHATNEKLFF

D gene: TRBD1
CDR3 length: 16
V gene: TRBV5-1
clone size: many
J gene: TRBJ1-1
CDR3 DNA: TGCGCCAGCAGCGGGGGCTGGGGACAGCTGAACACTGAAGCTTTCTTT
CDR3 protein: CASSGGWGQLNTEAFF

D gene: TRBD1
CDR3 length: 16
V gene: TRBV5-1
clone size: many
J gene: TRBJ1-3
CDR3 DNA: TGCGCCAGCAGCTTGGACCAACAGGGGTATGGAAACACCATATATTTT
CDR3 protein: CASSLDQQGYGNTIYF

D gene: -
CDR3 length: 12
V gene: TRBV7-8
clone size: many
J gene: TRBJ2-7
CDR3 DNA: TGTGCCAGCAGCCTGTTACCCTACGAGCAGTACTTC
CDR3 protein: CASSLLPYEQYF

D gene: -
CDR3 length: 16
V gene: TRBV12-3/TRBV12-4
clone size: many
J gene: TRBJ2-3
CDR3 DNA: TGTGCCAGCAGTTTTAGGTCGTTGGAGTCCACAGATACGCAGTATTTT
CDR3 protein: CASSFRSLESTDTQYF

D gene: -
CDR3 length: 13
V gene: TRBV12-3/TRBV12-4
clone size: -
J gene: TRBJ2-7
CDR3 DNA: TGTGCCAGCAGACCCCGGGCCGCCTACGAGCAGTACTTC
CDR3 protein: CASRPRAAYEQYF

D gene: -
CDR3 length: 16
V gene: TRBV5-1
clone size: many
J gene: TRBJ2-5
CDR3 DNA: TGCGCCAGCAGCTTAAGGACAGTGAGCAACCAAGAGACCCAGTACTTC
CDR3 protein: CASSLRTVSNQETQYF

D gene: TRBD1
CDR3 length: 14
V gene: TRBV5-6
clone size: many
J gene: TRBJ2-5
CDR3 DNA: TGTGCCAGCAGCGAGACAGGGGACGGCGAGACCCAGTACTTC
CDR3 protein: CASSETGDGETQYF

D gene: -
CDR3 length: 13
V gene: TRBV15
clone size: -
J gene: TRBJ2-5
CDR3 DNA: TGTGCCACCAGCCTTTCGGGTGAGGAGACCCAGTACTTC
CDR3 protein: CATSLSGEETQYF

D gene: -
CDR3 length: 12
V gene: TRBV18
clone size: -
J gene: TRBJ2-1
CDR3 DNA: TGTGCCAGCTCACCACCGATCAATGAGCAGTTCTTC
CDR3 protein: CASSPPINEQFF

D gene: -
CDR3 length: 14
V gene: TRBV10-3
clone size: medium-sized
J gene: TRBJ2-7
CDR3 DNA: TGTGCCATCAGTGAGGGGCGGGGTTCAGTCGAGCAGTACTTC
CDR3 protein: CAISEGRGSVEQYF

D gene: TRBD1
CDR3 length: 15
V gene: TRBV5-1
clone size: -
J gene: TRBJ2-5
CDR3 DNA: TGCGCCAGCAGCTCCGGGACAGGGGGGCAAGAGACCCAGTACTTC
CDR3 protein: CASSSGTGGQETQYF

D gene: -
CDR3 length: 13
V gene: TRBV27
clone size: many
J gene: TRBJ2-2
CDR3 DNA: TGTGCCAGCCGAGCGGCGGCCGGCGGGGAGCTGTTTTTT
CDR3 protein: CASRAAAGGELFF

D gene: -
CDR3 length: 14
V gene: TRBV3-1
clone size: many
J gene: TRBJ1-4
CDR3 DNA: TGTGCCAGCAGCCAACGAACGGTCGGGGAAAAACTGTTTTTT
CDR3 protein: CASSQRTVGEKLFF